These 19 T cell receptor beta chains originate from one sample sequenced in a study of OX40 agonist ivuxolimab in advanced cancers. Using immunoSEQ multiplex PCR, the repertoire was profiled, and TCRdb retains in-frame clones only, with some absent. Among 50,000 to 65,000 clones listed, around 82% were seen once. Source: CD4+ or CD8+ T cells sorted from blood, taken in a trial of the OX40 agonist ivuxolimab. The receptors were sampled from an adult with an advanced solid tumor such as melanoma, head and neck, liver or kidney cancer.

The chain has TRBV28 and TRBJ2-5, with TRBD2 identical over 13 bases. Trimming at V came to 6 bases and at J to 7 bases, leaving 8 bases not matched to a gene. The CDR3 sequence is 15 residues long. CDR1 is MDHEN, CDR2 SYDVKM, per germline. The CDR3 region is CASSPRTSGGGTQYF. CDR3 DNA: TGTGCCAGCAGCCCACGGACTAGCGGGGGTGGGACCCAGTACTTC.

The chain has TRBV28 and TRBJ2-2; D is unclear. The CDR3 has 14 residues. With 5 bases removed from V and 1 base from J, the gap between germline ends came to 8 bases. Germline values: CDR1 MDHEN, CDR2 SYDVKM. CDR3 bases: TGTGCCAGCAGTATGACTCGGAACACCGGGGAGCTGTTTTTT. Its translation is CASSMTRNTGELFF.

V is TRBV6-5 and J is TRBJ2-1; D unclear. CDR3 length: 14 residues. Germline V CDR1 and CDR2: MNHEY, SVGAGI. V lost 6 bases to trimming and J lost 6 bases, with 15 bases between them. The DNA of the CDR3 is TGTGCCAGCAGAGCGACGGTCATTCTCAATGAGCAGTTCTTC. Amino acids: CASRATVILNEQFF.

In its sample, this clone was seen once. The J gene is TRBJ1-4, the V gene TRBV6-1; D gene unclear. The CDR3 covers 15 residues. The germline CDR1 and CDR2 sequences are MNHNS and SASEGT. V lost 4 bases to trimming and J lost 4 bases, with 13 bases between them. CDR3 bases: TGTGCCAGCAGTGCTTGGACCGACAATAATGAAAAACTGTTTTTT. Translating gives CASSAWTDNNEKLFF.

The gene calls are TRBV2 and TRBJ2-1; no reliable D call. The CDR3 loop spans 11 amino acids. With 6 bases removed from V and 4 bases from J, the gap between germline ends came to 4 bases. The germline V gene encodes CDR1 SNHLY and CDR2 FYNNEI. As DNA, the CDR3 is TGTGCCAGCAGCCAGTACAATGAGCAGTTCTTC. Amino acids: CASSQYNEQFF.

The count of this clone is one. J is TRBJ2-7 and V is TRBV6-4, with 11 nucleotides matching TRBD2. The CDR3 length is 16 residues. Trimming removed 3 bases from V and 0 bases from J; junction bases left unmatched: 4. Looked up from germline, CDR1 is MRHNA and CDR2 is SNTAGT. The CDR3 spells CASSEHSGRASYEQYF. The DNA of the CDR3 is TGTGCCAGCAGTGAACATAGCGGGAGGGCCTCCTACGAGCAGTACTTC.

The V gene is TRBV7-2, the J gene TRBJ2-7; 8 bases line up with TRBD2. The CDR3 has 15 amino acids. V dropped 5 bases and J dropped 5; count of bases not matched to a gene: 11. CDR1 is SGHTA and CDR2 is FQGNSA in the germline V gene. The CDR3 loop reads CASSPEGLGTDEQYF. The CDR3 nucleotides read TGTGCCAGCAGCCCTGAGGGACTAGGGACCGACGAGCAGTACTTC.

This rearrangement joins TRBV16 to TRBJ1-2; TRBD1 matches 7 bases. The CDR3 spans 13 residues. Germline values: CDR1 KGHSY, CDR2 FQNENV. J was trimmed by 5 bases and V by 1 base; bases with no gene match: 1. CDR3 sequence reads: CASSQLQGYGYTF. The CDR3 DNA follows: TGTGCCAGCAGCCAATTACAGGGGTATGGCTACACCTTC.

V is TRBV18 and J is TRBJ2-7, with 7 bases that match TRBD2. Losses at the gene ends were 1 base for V and 5 bases for J; bases not matched to a gene: 5. The germline V gene encodes CDR1 KGHSH and CDR2 LQKENI. The CDR3 consists of 14 residues. The CDR3 here is CASSPRASGDEQYF. The DNA of the CDR3 is TGTGCCAGCTCACCACGAGCAAGCGGGGACGAGCAGTACTTC.

As for this clone: The same CDR3 can be traced to other DNA sequences in this sample. The rearrangement joins TRBV19 to TRBJ1-1; 7 bases fit TRBD1. The CDR3 spans 13 residues. CDR1 LNHDA and CDR2 SQIVND come from the germline V gene (reference sequence). The junction had 2 bases not matched to a gene; V was cut back by 4 bases and J by 3 bases. CDR3 region: CASSSTGDTEAFF. CDR3 coding DNA: TGTGCCAGTAGTAGTACAGGGGACACTGAAGCTTTCTTT.

This clone was detected once. The chain uses TRBV27 and TRBJ1-2, with 10 bases matching TRBD1. The CDR3 has 14 residues. V was clipped by 5 bases and J by 6 bases; unmatched bases: 6. Germline V gives CDR1 MNHEY, CDR2 SMNVEV (reference sequence). CDR3 nucleotides: TGTGCCAGCAGTCCCCGGACAGGGGGGCATGGCTACACCTTC. As protein: CASSPRTGGHGYTF.

A single count supports this clone. The rearrangement joins TRBV7-2 to TRBJ2-5, with D uncertain. Trimming left V 5 bases short and J 3 bases short, with 7 bases between. CDR3 length: 12 residues. Germline-derived CDR1 and CDR2 are SGHTA and FQGNSA. CDR3 amino acids: CASSRLEETQYF. DNA for the CDR3: TGTGCCAGCAGCCGGCTTGAAGAGACCCAGTACTTC.

With respect to this clone: This may stem from a read error, because a much larger clone lies one nucleotide away. V usage is TRBV25-1 and J usage is TRBJ1-5; 8 bases are a match to TRBD1. Per the germline V gene, CDR1 is MGHDK and CDR2 is SYGVNS. The CDR3 contains 13 residues. The J segment lost 6 bases and the V segment lost 4 bases, leaving 2 bases of the junction unmatched. CDR3 bases: TGTGCCAGCAGTGGGACAGGGTTTCAGCCCCAGCATTTT. Its protein is CASSGTGFQPQHF.

J is TRBJ1-6 and V is TRBV13; tentative D call: TRBD1 (5 bases). Germline lookup yields CDR1 PRHDT and CDR2 FYEKMQ (reference sequence). The CDR3 has 13 amino acids. V was trimmed by 8 bases and J by 7 bases, leaving 12 bases between them. The CDR3 reads CASGLGPNSPLHF. The CDR3 DNA reads as TGTGCCAGCGGGTTGGGGCCCAATTCACCCCTCCACTTT.

J is TRBJ1-5 and V is TRBV29-1; D is uncertain. Trimming pared 6 bases from V and 0 bases from J, leaving 18 bases between. The CDR3 has 16 residues. Germline loops: CDR1 SQVTM, CDR2 ANQGSEA. The CDR3 nucleotides are TGCAGCGTCCCAAACCCGACGGAGTATAGCAATCAGCCCCAGCATTTT. This gives the protein CSVPNPTEYSNQPQHF.

The chain combines TRBV7-3 with TRBJ2-2; TRBD2 matches 12 bases. V was clipped by 2 bases and J by 6 bases; unmatched bases: 1. There are 15 residues in the CDR3. From germline, CDR1 is SGHTA and CDR2 FQGTGA. The CDR3 is CASSLLAGGPGELFF. The CDR3 nucleotides read TGTGCCAGCAGCTTACTAGCGGGAGGGCCCGGGGAGCTGTTTTTT.

This chain connects TRBV6-6 to TRBJ1-1; D may be TRBD1 (6 bases). V lost 6 bases, J lost 4 bases, and 15 bases lay in between. Germline V gives CDR1 MNHNY, CDR2 SVGAGI (reference sequence). The CDR3 extends over 14 amino acids. CDR3 sequence: CASRSQGGGTEAFF. DNA of the CDR3: TGTGCCAGCAGATCACAGGGAGGGGGCACTGAAGCTTTCTTT.

The CDR3 reads CASSFFMINEQFF. In nucleotides, the CDR3 is TGTGCCAGCAGCTTCTTCATGATCAATGAGCAGTTCTTC. The chain carries TRBV2 and TRBJ2-1; D is undetermined. The germline V gene has CDR1 SNHLY and CDR2 FYNNEI. Trimming took 6 bases from V and 6 from J, leaving 12 bases between them. The CDR3 runs to 13 residues. Supplemented by reference TRBV2 and TRBJ2-1, the full variable domain reads EPEVTQTPSHQVTQMGQEVILRCVPISNHLYFYWYRQILGQKVEFLVSFYNNEISEKSEIFDDQFSVERPDGSNFTLKIRSTKLEDSAMYFCASSFFMINEQFFGPGTRLTVL.

This clone was found once. The chain links TRBV27 to TRBJ1-1, with a tentative D call TRBD1 (5 bases). Germline-derived CDR1 and CDR2 are MNHEY and SMNVEV (reference sequence). This CDR3 has 13 residues. Deletions cut 6 bases from V and 8 bases from J, with 16 bases between. CDR3: CASSRQFRQEAFF. In DNA form, the CDR3 reads TGTGCCAGCAGCCGCCAATTTCGACAGGAAGCTTTCTTT.